Listed here are 30 T cell receptor beta chains from one sample, sequenced in a study of blood T cell repertoires in COVID-19. Clones were read by immunoSEQ multiplex PCR, and TCRdb kept only the in-frame ones, dropping some. The repertoire holds roughly 79,000 clones, approximately 90% seen once, with approximately 4.3% in the top ten. Sequenced input: peripheral blood. Receptors originate from a man aged 50-59 years with active COVID-19.

This rearrangement joins TRBV7-9 to TRBJ2-2; perhaps TRBD2 as D (6 bases). CDR3 length: 17 residues. V lost 2 bases and J 2 bases, leaving 15 bases between the germline ends. Germline CDR1 is SEHNR and CDR2 is FQNEAQ (reference sequence). The CDR3 is CASSLSVQAGNTGELFF. For the CDR3, the DNA is TGTGCCAGCAGCTTAAGCGTCCAAGCGGGTAACACCGGGGAGCTGTTTTTT.

This chain connects TRBV11-3 to TRBJ2-3; 7 bases are a match to TRBD1. Losses at the gene ends were 5 bases for V and 6 bases for J; bases not matched to a gene: 5. This CDR3 region has 13 residues. Germline V CDR1 and CDR2: SGHNT, YENEEA. CDR3 region: CASSRGQADTQYF. For the CDR3, the DNA is TGTGCCAGCAGCCGTGGACAGGCCGATACGCAGTATTTT.

This clone was seen more than once but under ten times. The chain carries TRBV6-2 or TRBV6-3 and TRBJ2-7, with 9 bases lining up with TRBD1. The CDR3 has 16 residues. CDR1 MNHEY and CDR2 SVGEGT come from the germline V gene. After removal of 2 bases from V and 0 bases from J, the junction contained 5 bases not matched to a gene. In DNA form, the CDR3 reads TGTGCCAGCAGTTACGGTTGGACAGGGGTCTCCTACGAGCAGTACTTC. As protein: CASSYGWTGVSYEQYF.

V usage is TRBV28 and J usage is TRBJ1-4; maybe TRBD1 (6 bases). There are 15 residues in the CDR3. The V end was cut by 4 bases, the J end by 5 bases, with 14 bases between. Germline V lookup: CDR1 MDHEN, CDR2 SYDVKM. The CDR3 loop is CASSSLRGTNEKLFF. CDR3 DNA: TGTGCCAGCAGTTCCCTGAGGGGGACAAATGAAAAACTGTTTTTT.

The DNA for the CDR3 is TGTGCCAGCAGCTTAAACAGGGCGACCCCTGTCCTAGAACTGTTTTTT. Protein sequence: CASSLNRATPVLELFF. The chain couples TRBV13 to TRBJ1-4; tentative D call: TRBD1 (6 bases). There are 16 residues in the CDR3. The germline gives CDR1 PRHDT, CDR2 FYEKMQ (reference sequence). V was trimmed by 2 bases and J by 12 bases, leaving 22 bases between them.

This sequence joins TRBV2 and TRBJ2-7; D may be TRBD1 (6 bases). Germline V gives CDR1 SNHLY, CDR2 FYNNEI. V was clipped by 8 bases and J by 0 bases, with 14 bases between them. This CDR3 region has 14 residues. Written as DNA, the CDR3 is TGTGCCAGCCAGAATGGACAGTCCTCCTACGAGCAGTACTTC. Translating gives CASQNGQSSYEQYF.

The chain recombines TRBV4-1 with TRBJ2-7; 7 nucleotides agree with TRBD2. This CDR3 is built from 15 residues. Germline CDR1 reads MGHRA; CDR2 reads YSYEKL. The V and J ends lost 4 bases and 3 bases, in that order; junction bases with no gene match: 9. The CDR3 DNA follows: TGCGCCAGCAGCCCTTACCGAGAGCGGGACTACGAGCAGTACTTC. Encoded protein: CASSPYRERDYEQYF.

The chain combines TRBV28 with TRBJ1-2; no definite D call. Trimming pared 3 bases from V and 1 base from J, leaving 6 bases between. CDR1 MDHEN and CDR2 SYDVKM come from the germline V gene. CDR3 length equals 13 residues. The CDR3 region is CASSFGSNYGYTF. The CDR3 DNA follows: TGTGCCAGCAGTTTCGGGAGTAACTATGGCTACACCTTC.

This chain connects TRBV2 to TRBJ2-2, with TRBD1 matching over 10 bases. From germline, CDR1 is SNHLY and CDR2 FYNNEI. J lost 5 bases, V lost 6 bases, and 6 bases had no gene match. This CDR3 region has 15 residues. CDR3 coding DNA: TGTGCCAGCAGGGGGGACAGGGGACGGACCGGGGAGCTGTTTTTT. Amino acids: CASRGDRGRTGELFF. Full variable domain (rest looked up from reference TRBV2 and TRBJ2-2): EPEVTQTPSHQVTQMGQEVILRCVPISNHLYFYWYRQILGQKVEFLVSFYNNEISEKSEIFDDQFSVERPDGSNFTLKIRSTKLEDSAMYFCASRGDRGRTGELFFGEGSRLTVL.

The chain joins TRBV19 to TRBJ1-1; D may be TRBD1 (5 bases). With 9 bases removed from V and 1 base from J, the gap between germline ends came to 21 bases. The CDR3 runs 16 residues. CDR1 and CDR2 (germline): LNHDA, SQIVND (reference sequence). The CDR3 DNA sequence: TGTGCCAGCCAGGGCCCCGGCGTTTCTGCGAACACTGAAGCTTTCTTT. It translates to CASQGPGVSANTEAFF.

This chain joins TRBV2 and TRBJ2-6, with D possibly being TRBD1 (6 bases). The germline CDR1 and CDR2 sequences are SNHLY and FYNNEI. Trimming took off 6 bases at V and 2 bases at J, with 8 bases between the two ends. This CDR3 has 14 residues. The CDR3 region is CASRTGTGANVLTF. DNA for the CDR3: TGTGCCAGCAGAACAGGGACTGGGGCCAACGTCCTGACTTTC.

For this clone: The junction departs from the called germline gene at one end, perhaps through a read error. The chain joins TRBV7-3 to TRBJ1-4; the D is unclear. Germline CDR1 SGHTA, CDR2 FQGTGA. The CDR3 spans 9 residues. The CDR3 here is CASSLLPGF. CDR3 bases: TGTGCCAGCAGCCTACTACCGGGGTTT.

The V gene is TRBV6-5, the J gene TRBJ1-4, with 11 nucleotides matching TRBD1. Losses at the gene ends were 6 bases for V and 7 bases for J; bases not matched to a gene: 7. CDR1 MNHEY and CDR2 SVGAGI come from the germline V gene. This CDR3 has 15 residues. In DNA, the CDR3 is TGTGCCAGCAGGCCGTGGGACAGGGGGTTTGAAAAACTGTTTTTT. Its protein product is CASRPWDRGFEKLFF.

This chain connects TRBV24-1 to TRBJ2-6; the match to TRBD1 covers 7 bases. Trimming removed 2 bases from V and 2 bases from J; junction bases left unmatched: 2. Per the germline V gene, CDR1 is KGHDR and CDR2 is SFDVKD. This CDR3 comprises 16 residues. The CDR3 coding sequence is TGTGCCACCAGTGATTCCACAGGGGCTGGGGCCAACGTCCTGACTTTC. Its translation: CATSDSTGAGANVLTF.

This chain links TRBV9 with TRBJ1-1; unclear D gene. V was shortened by 6 bases and J by 1 base, with 10 bases between the two germline ends. CDR3 length: 13 amino acids. Germline-derived CDR1 and CDR2 are SGDLS and YYNGEE. The CDR3 DNA reads as TGTGCCAGCAATGACGGAGGGAACACTGAAGCTTTCTTT. Residues: CASNDGGNTEAFF. Complete variable domain (other parts from reference TRBV9 and TRBJ1-1): DSGVTQTPKHLITATGQRVTLRCSPRSGDLSVYWYQQSLDQGLQFLIQYYNGEERAKGNILERFSAQQFPDLHSELNLSSLELGDSALYFCASNDGGNTEAFFGQGTRLTVV.

V usage is TRBV7-2 and J usage is TRBJ2-7, with TRBD2 identical over 7 bases. Trimming cost V 3 bases and J 3 bases; bases outside gene matches: 5. This CDR3 has 14 amino acids. CDR1 and CDR2 from the germline V gene are SGHTA and FQGNSA. The CDR3, as DNA: TGTGCCAGCAGCTTGGCTAGCGGCCTCTACGAGCAGTACTTC. This gives the protein CASSLASGLYEQYF. Full variable domain (remainder filled in from reference TRBV7-2 and TRBJ2-7): GAGVSQSPSNKVTEKGKDVELRCDPISGHTALYWYRQSLGQGLEFLIYFQGNSAPDKSGLPSDRFSAERTGGSVSTLTIQRTQQEDSAVYLCASSLASGLYEQYFGPGTRLTVT.

This chain connects TRBV5-8 to TRBJ1-1; D is possibly TRBD1 (6 bases). With 4 bases removed from V and 1 base from J, the gap between germline ends came to 11 bases. CDR3 size: 14 residues. CDR1 is SGHTS and CDR2 is YDEGEE in the germline V gene. The CDR3 region has the DNA TGTGCCAGCAGCCCATGGACAGCGAACACTGAAGCTTTCTTT. This codes for CASSPWTANTEAFF.

This sequence joins TRBV7-8 and TRBJ1-1, with D unresolved. From germline, CDR1 is SGHVS and CDR2 FQNEAQ. The CDR3 has 15 amino acids. Trimming took off 1 base at V and 1 base at J, with 10 bases between the two ends. CDR3 region: CASSLVQDRNTEAFF. DNA for the CDR3: TGTGCCAGCAGCTTAGTGCAGGATAGGAACACTGAAGCTTTCTTT.

The chain joins TRBV11-3 to TRBJ1-1; the D gene is possibly TRBD1 (5 bases). The CDR3 contains 12 residues. V was clipped by 2 bases and J by 11 bases, with 12 bases between them. The germline V gene encodes CDR1 SGHNT and CDR2 YENEEA. For the CDR3, the DNA is TGTGCCAGCAGCTTATCTACAGGAAGGGCTTTCTTT. It is translated as CASSLSTGRAFF.

The chain carries TRBV9 and TRBJ2-1, with TRBD2 identical over 8 bases. The V gene's germline CDR1 is SGDLS and CDR2 YYNGEE. The CDR3 extends over 15 amino acids. V shed 3 bases, J shed 4 bases, and the junction held 6 bases outside the gene matches. CDR3 bases: TGTGCCAGCAGCGATAGCGGGGCGATGTACAATGAGCAGTTCTTC. Its protein is CASSDSGAMYNEQFF.

The J gene is TRBJ1-2, the V gene TRBV7-9; D possibly corresponds to TRBD1 (5 bases). This CDR3 has 14 amino acids. V dropped 3 bases and J dropped 2 bases, with 10 bases sitting between them. Germline V gene sequence: CDR1 SEHNR, CDR2 FQNEAQ (reference sequence). CDR3 coding DNA: TGTGCCAGCAGCTTGACAGACCTCAACTATGGCTACACCTTC. Translated, it gives CASSLTDLNYGYTF.

The chain carries TRBV28 and TRBJ1-5, with a tentative D call TRBD1 (5 bases). This CDR3 contains 15 residues. V shed 0 bases and J shed 5 bases, with 11 bases lying between them. In germline, CDR1 is MDHEN, CDR2 SYDVKM. For the CDR3, the DNA is TGTGCCAGCAGTTTATGGGGTAGGGGTGATCAGCCCCAGCATTTT. Residues: CASSLWGRGDQPQHF.

The genes are TRBV9 and TRBJ2-4, with 7 bases identical to TRBD2. Germline values: CDR1 SGDLS, CDR2 YYNGEE. The CDR3 runs 18 residues. V lost 0 bases, J lost 0 bases, and 9 bases stayed unmatched. CDR3 region: CASSVEVDSGAAKNIQYF. For the CDR3, the DNA is TGTGCCAGCAGCGTAGAGGTTGACAGCGGGGCAGCCAAAAACATTCAGTACTTC.

The V gene is TRBV5-1, the J gene TRBJ2-5, with a tentative D call TRBD1 (6 bases). Between the trimmed V and J ends, which lost 0 bases and 0 bases, there was a span of 12 bases. This CDR3 has 16 residues. Germline V gene data show CDR1 as SGHRS and CDR2 as YFSETQ. The CDR3 bases are TGCGCCAGCAGCTTGGGGTGGGACACGTACCAAGAGACCCAGTACTTC. This translates into CASSLGWDTYQETQYF.

The chain links TRBV6-6 to TRBJ1-5; 9 nucleotides line up with TRBD1. V lost 2 bases to trimming and J lost 4 bases; unmatched junction nucleotides: 6. The V gene's germline CDR1 is MNHNY and CDR2 SVGAGI (reference sequence). The CDR3 consists of 16 residues. As DNA, the CDR3 is TGTGCCAGCAGTTACGTTTCGACAGGGGGGAATCAGCCCCAGCATTTT. Translated, it gives CASSYVSTGGNQPQHF.

V and J are TRBV3-1 (or the pseudogene TRBV3-2) and TRBJ1-2; D ambiguous. V was pared by 0 bases and J by 8 bases, with 13 bases between. Germline-derived CDR1 and CDR2 are LGHDT and YNNKEL (reference sequence). The CDR3 extends over 14 amino acids. The CDR3: CASSQEGGSYGYTF. The CDR3 DNA follows: TGTGCCAGCAGCCAAGAGGGAGGGTCTTACGGCTACACCTTC.

Comment on this clone: An end of the junction does not agree with germline; a read error may underlie this. V usage is TRBV3-1 (or the pseudogene TRBV3-2) and J usage is TRBJ1-2, with 8 bases identical to TRBD1. This CDR3 comprises 14 residues. CDR1 is LGHDT and CDR2 is YNNKEL in the germline V gene (reference sequence). This CDR3 is CASRQGGQGDGYTF. The DNA for the CDR3 is TGTGCCAGCAGACAAGGTGGACAGGGAGATGGCTACACCTTC.

This chain joins TRBV25-1 and TRBJ2-7; maybe TRBD2 (6 bases). Germline V gene sequence: CDR1 MGHDK, CDR2 SYGVNS. This CDR3 region has 15 residues. V shed 0 bases and J shed 5 bases, with 14 bases lying between them. DNA of the CDR3: TGTGCCAGCAGTGAATACGGGGGAGGACTAAACGAGCAGTACTTC. As protein: CASSEYGGGLNEQYF.

V gene TRBV9 combines with J gene TRBJ2-1, with 10 bases aligning to TRBD2. Germline CDR1 reads SGDLS; CDR2 reads YYNGEE. The CDR3 runs 19 residues. J lost 6 bases, V lost 0 bases, and 15 bases had no gene match. The CDR3: CASSVAVLAGFLTRNEQFF. In nucleotides, the CDR3 is TGTGCCAGCAGCGTAGCAGTACTAGCGGGGTTTCTCACTCGCAATGAGCAGTTCTTC.

The CDR3 here is CASSWQIGSGRETQYF. The CDR3, as DNA: TGTGCCAGCAGTTGGCAAATCGGTAGCGGGAGAGAAACCCAGTACTTC. V usage is TRBV6-5 and J usage is TRBJ2-5, with TRBD2 identical over 9 bases. Germline loops: CDR1 MNHEY, CDR2 SVGAGI. With 4 bases clipped from V and 8 bases from J, the junction kept 14 bases outside the gene matches. CDR3 length equals 16 residues.